This T cell receptor beta chain was identified during a study of blood T cell repertoires in COVID-19. Study in general: Specimens from acute and convalescent COVID-19 originated in the United States, Italy and Spain.

Assay: immunoSEQ multiplex PCR; the TCRdb copy retains only in-frame clones and omits some. The table shows over 60,000 clones, with more than 90% occurring only once. The sample comprised peripheral blood. The receptor was isolated from a human donor in a cohort sampled during active COVID-19.

The CDR3 DNA follows: TGTGCCAGCAGCTTAGGGGCGGGGTACGAGCAGTACTTC. It yields the protein CASSLGAGYEQYF. The chain recombines TRBV7-8 with TRBJ2-7, with D possibly TRBD2 on 6 matching bases. The CDR3 sequence is 13 residues long. CDR1 SGHVS and CDR2 FQNEAQ come from the germline V gene. V lost 1 base and J lost 4, with 8 bases in between.